Below are 32 T cell receptor beta chains sequenced from a single sample in a study of blood T cells in healthy people across ages. Combining a sample-barcoded 5' primer with a J-beta primer mix, a second PCR ran for roughly 7 to 12 cycles. One entry per CDR3 protein, called by TCRdb with MiXCR from the 5' RACE reads. The table records 1.5 million to 2 million distinct CDR3 sequences, roughly 28% of them present only once. The sequencing sample was made of blood. Receptors were obtained from a woman aged 25 to 45 in good health.

This clonotype was found a few times. The rearrangement uses TRBV12-3 or TRBV12-4 and TRBJ2-2; D is undetermined. The CDR3 loop spans 14 amino acids. Trimming removed 9 bases at V and 1 base at J, with 12 bases between. The CDR3 bases are TGTGCCAGTGCCGGGTCAGGGAACACCGGGGAGCTGTTTTTT. Translating it yields CASAGSGNTGELFF.

This clonotype was found many times. The V gene is TRBV3-1, the J gene TRBJ2-1; D tentatively fits TRBD1 or TRBD2 (6 bases each). The CDR3 covers 14 residues. V was shortened by 4 bases and J by 7 bases, with 14 bases between the two germline ends. Germline V gives CDR1 LGHDT, CDR2 YNNKEL (reference sequence). The CDR3 DNA sequence: TGTGCCAGCAGCCTCATCGGGGGCGGAAATGAGCAGTTCTTC. Translation: CASSLIGGGNEQFF.

V and J are TRBV5-1 and TRBJ2-1; maybe TRBD1 (5 bases). CDR3 length: 14 residues. Germline V gene lookup returns CDR1 SGHRS and CDR2 YFSETQ. Trimming shortened V by 0 bases and J by 10 bases, and 14 bases separated the two germline ends. In DNA, the CDR3 is TGCGCCAGCAGCTTGGCGCAGGGTAACTACGAGCAGTTCTTC. Translated: CASSLAQGNYEQFF.

This chain's CDR3 is CASSLRGALPDTQYF. The CDR3 DNA is TGTGCCAGCAGCCTCCGGGGGGCCCTCCCAGATACGCAGTATTTT. The genes are TRBV3-1 and TRBJ2-3; the D gene is possibly TRBD2 (7 bases). Germline values: CDR1 LGHDT, CDR2 YNNKEL (reference sequence). V was pared by 4 bases and J by 4 bases, with 15 bases between. The CDR3 consists of 15 residues.

The chain employs TRBV12-3 or TRBV12-4 and TRBJ1-6; 10 bases agree with TRBD1. The V segment lost 4 bases and the J segment 10 bases; nucleotides outside the gene matches: 7. CDR3 length equals 15 residues. CDR3 region: CASSSSGTGESPLHF. In nucleotides, the CDR3 is TGTGCCAGCAGTTCCTCCGGGACAGGGGAATCACCCCTCCACTTT.

The chain employs TRBV19 and TRBJ2-1; D is unclear. The CDR3 has 11 residues. V dropped 8 bases and J dropped 9 bases, with 11 bases sitting between them. Germline CDR1 LNHDA, CDR2 SQIVND (reference sequence). The CDR3 DNA follows: TGTGCCAGTGACTCGAGGACTGAGCAGTTCTTC. Translating gives CASDSRTEQFF.

The gene calls are TRBV7-2 and TRBJ2-5; TRBD1 aligns across 7 bases. The DNA matches TRBJ2-7 better at its end, which makes the J call doubtful. This CDR3 is built from 14 residues. CDR1 and CDR2 from the germline V gene are SGHTA and FQGNSA. CDR3 DNA sequence: TGTGCCAGCAGCCAGGCCAGGACAGGCTGCGAGCAGTACTTC. Protein sequence: CASSQARTGCEQYF.

The chain uses TRBV20-1 and TRBJ2-4; D ambiguous. The J call may be wrong; the DNA end is better matched by TRBJ2-7. Per the germline V gene, CDR1 is DFQATT and CDR2 is SNEGSKA (reference sequence). This CDR3 has 13 residues. The CDR3 loop is CSARDRWRVEQYF. The CDR3 DNA is TGCAGTGCTAGAGATCGTTGGCGAGTCGAGCAGTACTTC.

This clonotype was seen repeatedly, ten times or more. The chain combines TRBV12-3 or TRBV12-4 with TRBJ2-7; D gene ambiguous. Trimming removed 3 bases from V and 2 bases from J, with 5 bases in between. This CDR3 comprises 12 residues. This CDR3 reads CASSFVPYEQYF. The CDR3, as DNA: TGTGCCAGCAGTTTTGTTCCCTACGAGCAGTACTTC.

This clonotype occurred many times. The chain is built from TRBV20-1 and TRBJ1-1; 10 nucleotides align to TRBD1. CDR1 DFQATT and CDR2 SNEGSKA come from the germline V gene (reference sequence). The CDR3 is 16 residues long. J gave up 2 bases and V 3 bases, and 9 bases lay outside the gene matches. The CDR3 region is CSASGTGVGYNTEAFF. For the CDR3, the DNA is TGCAGTGCTAGCGGGACAGGGGTAGGGTATAACACTGAAGCTTTCTTT.

As concerns this clonotype: A clone one base away is much larger, so this may be a read error. The chain is built from TRBV4-2 and TRBJ2-7, with D perhaps TRBD1 or TRBD2 (6 bases each). Germline CDR1 and CDR2: LGHNA and YNFKEQ. This CDR3 is 15 amino acids long. The V gene lost 2 bases and the J gene lost 3 bases, with 14 bases spanning the gap. CDR3 amino acids: CASSQSGGKFYEQYF. The CDR3 DNA reads TGTGCCAGCAGCCAATCCGGGGGCAAGTTCTACGAGCAGTACTTC.

Many counts were recorded for this clonotype. V gene TRBV4-1 combines with J gene TRBJ2-1; 9 positions agree with TRBD2. CDR3 length equals 15 residues. CDR1 MGHRA and CDR2 YSYEKL come from the germline V gene. Germline trimming cut 1 base from V and 15 bases from J; bases unmatched to any gene: 13. This chain's CDR3 is CASSQGGAGGPPSFF. CDR3 nucleotide sequence: TGCGCCAGCAGCCAAGGGGGTGCGGGGGGGCCTCCCTCGTTCTTC.

The chain has TRBV6-5 and TRBJ2-7; 13 bases map to TRBD2. The V segment lost 6 bases and the J segment 2 bases; nucleotides outside the gene matches: 7. This CDR3 comprises 16 residues. The germline V gene encodes CDR1 MNHEY and CDR2 SVGAGI. In DNA, the CDR3 is TGTGCCAGCAGACCCTTCACTAGCGGGGGGGCCTACGAGCAGTACTTC. It translates to CASRPFTSGGAYEQYF.

This clonotype was detected many times. The chain is built from TRBV7-6 and TRBJ1-6; the match to TRBD1 covers 8 bases. Unmatched junction bases numbered 6, after V lost 4 bases and J lost 7 bases. The CDR3 is 15 amino acids. Germline-derived CDR1 and CDR2 are SGHVS and FNYEAQ. The CDR3 here is CASSSQGARNSPLHF. For the CDR3, the DNA is TGTGCCAGCAGCTCCCAGGGGGCTCGGAATTCACCCCTCCACTTT.

This clonotype was detected a few times. This chain links TRBV6-5 with TRBJ1-6; D may be TRBD1 (5 bases). With 0 bases removed from V and 8 bases from J, the gap between germline ends came to 11 bases. The CDR3 loop spans 15 amino acids. In germline, CDR1 is MNHEY, CDR2 SVGAGI. DNA of the CDR3: TGTGCCAGCAGTTACTCTCGGCAGGGCTATTCACCCCTCCACTTT. Residues: CASSYSRQGYSPLHF.

This clonotype has just a few counts. The gene calls are TRBV29-1 and TRBJ1-1, with D possibly being TRBD1 (5 bases). Germline V gene sequence: CDR1 SQVTM, CDR2 ANQGSEA. Between the trimmed V and J ends, which lost 7 bases and 4 bases, there was a span of 16 bases. The CDR3 sequence is 13 residues long. This chain's CDR3 is CSAQQVLGTEAFF. In DNA form, the CDR3 reads TGCAGCGCTCAACAGGTTTTAGGCACTGAAGCTTTCTTT.

The genes are TRBV5-1 and TRBJ2-7; maybe TRBD1 (5 bases). Germline V gene lookup returns CDR1 SGHRS and CDR2 YFSETQ. The CDR3 consists of 14 residues. V was shortened by 3 bases and J by 2 bases, with 12 bases between the two germline ends. The CDR3 DNA sequence: TGCGCCAGCAGCTCTATGACAGCAACCTACGAGCAGTACTTC. Translation: CASSSMTATYEQYF.

CDR3 coding DNA: TGTGCCAGCAGCGGTTCTATGGGATTGTCCCACAATGAGCAGTTCTTC. This encodes CASSGSMGLSHNEQFF. The chain links TRBV28 to TRBJ2-1; no clear D gene. V lost 6 bases, J lost 5 bases, and 20 bases lay in between. This CDR3 region has 16 residues. The germline CDR1 and CDR2 sequences are MDHEN and SYDVKM.

Only a few counts were recorded for this clonotype. This chain connects TRBV11-2 to TRBJ2-4, with D unclear. V lost 2 bases to trimming and J lost 0 bases, with 14 bases between them. CDR3 length: 17 amino acids. Germline V gene sequence: CDR1 SGHAT, CDR2 FQNNGV. For the CDR3, the DNA is TGTGCCAGCAGCTTAAACATACTTTATGAAGCCAAAAACATTCAGTACTTC. Translating gives CASSLNILYEAKNIQYF.

This clonotype was seen a handful of times. The rearrangement joins TRBV20-1 to TRBJ2-7; D uncertain. Trimming removed 5 bases from V and 3 bases from J, with 11 bases in between. CDR1 and CDR2 from the germline V gene are DFQATT and SNEGSKA (reference sequence). The CDR3 has 12 residues. This CDR3 is CSAVTRGYEQYF. CDR3 nucleotides: TGCAGTGCTGTCACGCGTGGCTACGAGCAGTACTTC.

The chain has TRBV7-9 and TRBJ2-3; 7 bases fit TRBD1. Losses at the gene ends were 4 bases for V and 0 bases for J; bases not matched to a gene: 4. Per the germline V gene, CDR1 is SEHNR and CDR2 is FQNEAQ (reference sequence). The CDR3 consists of 15 residues. This chain's CDR3 is CASSSTGPSTDTQYF. CDR3 DNA: TGTGCCAGCAGCTCGACAGGGCCCAGCACAGATACGCAGTATTTT.

This clonotype was counted between two and nine times. The CDR3 reads CSAPASLNGYTF. The DNA of the CDR3 is TGCAGTGCCCCAGCGTCTCTCAATGGCTACACCTTC. This chain uses TRBV20-1 with TRBJ1-2; D is ambiguous. This CDR3 comprises 12 residues. Looked up from germline, CDR1 is DFQATT and CDR2 is SNEGSKA (reference sequence). V was shortened by 6 bases and J by 6 bases, with 14 bases between the two germline ends.

This clonotype was observed at least ten times. The gene calls are TRBV10-2 and TRBJ2-1; D remains ambiguous. The CDR3 length is 13 residues. V shed 8 bases and J shed 3 bases, with 11 bases lying between them. The germline V gene encodes CDR1 WSHSY and CDR2 SAAADI. CDR3 sequence reads: CASGEEYYNEQFF. The DNA of the CDR3 is TGCGCCAGCGGCGAGGAGTACTACAATGAGCAGTTCTTC.

This clonotype was detected a few times. This rearrangement joins TRBV16 to TRBJ1-2; TRBD1 matches at 8 bases. Trimming took 4 bases from V and 8 from J; bases not matched to a gene: 9. The length of the CDR3 is 14 residues. CDR1 is KGHSY, CDR2 FQNENV, per germline. This CDR3 is CASSPLEQGGGYTF. The DNA for the CDR3 is TGTGCCAGCAGCCCCTTGGAACAGGGGGGCGGCTACACCTTC.

The chain is built from TRBV9 and TRBJ1-2; tentative D call: TRBD1 (6 bases). The V end was cut by 3 bases, the J end by 8 bases, with 17 bases between. Germline V gives CDR1 SGDLS, CDR2 YYNGEE. The CDR3 contains 14 residues. CDR3 DNA sequence: TGTGCCAGCAGCGCCTATCAGGGGTCGCAAGGCTACACCTTC. Translating gives CASSAYQGSQGYTF.

This clonotype was seen more than once but under ten times. This chain links TRBV6-2 or TRBV6-3 with TRBJ2-7; TRBD2 matches at 11 bases. CDR1 and CDR2 from the germline V gene are MNHEY and SVGEGT. With V trimmed by 1 base and J by 5 bases, 10 bases remained unmatched. The CDR3 contains 17 residues. The CDR3 DNA is TGTGCCAGCAGTTACTTCCCGACTAGCGGGGTTCGGGACGAGCAGTACTTC. Its protein product is CASSYFPTSGVRDEQYF.

The rearrangement links TRBV4-1 to TRBJ2-4, with D perhaps matching TRBD1 (6 bases). Per germline, CDR1 MGHRA and CDR2 YSYEKL. V dropped 0 bases and J dropped 2 bases, with 14 bases sitting between them. The length of the CDR3 is 17 residues. The CDR3 is CASSQESRGGSKNIQYF. DNA for the CDR3: TGCGCCAGCAGCCAAGAATCCAGGGGTGGGTCCAAAAACATTCAGTACTTC.

This clonotype appeared many times. The chain carries TRBV29-1 and TRBJ2-7; tentative D call: TRBD2 (6 bases). Per the germline V gene, CDR1 is SQVTM and CDR2 is ANQGSEA. The CDR3 spans 14 residues. V was trimmed by 3 bases and J by 3 bases, leaving 15 bases between them. The CDR3 spells CSVDGEGGIYEQYF. The CDR3 DNA reads as TGCAGCGTTGATGGAGAGGGAGGCATCTACGAGCAGTACTTC.

The count of this clonotype is one. This rearrangement joins TRBV7-2 to TRBJ2-5; D remains unclear. Germline V gene sequence: CDR1 SGHTA, CDR2 FQGNSA. The CDR3 is 14 residues long. Trimming stripped 4 bases from V and 4 bases from J, with 13 bases between. CDR3 DNA: TGTGCCAGCAGCTCGCCCACCGCTAGAGAGACCCAGTACTTC. This translates into CASSSPTARETQYF.

This clonotype was recorded many times. The chain uses TRBV20-1 and TRBJ2-5; D might be TRBD2 (5 bases). Trimming removed 6 bases from V and 1 base from J, with 9 bases in between. This CDR3 has 12 residues. Germline V gene lookup returns CDR1 DFQATT and CDR2 SNEGSKA (reference sequence). CDR3 nucleotides: TGCAGTGCCCGGACTGTCCAAGAGACCCAGTACTTC. It codes for CSARTVQETQYF.

This chain links TRBV20-1 with TRBJ2-3, with 11 nucleotides matching TRBD2. The CDR3 length is 16 residues. CDR1 is DFQATT and CDR2 is SNEGSKA in the germline V gene (reference sequence). Unmatched junction bases numbered 9, after V lost 5 bases and J lost 2 bases. The CDR3 nucleotides read TGCAGTGCTTACCCTAGCGGGAGGAGAAACACAGATACGCAGTATTTT. Amino acids: CSAYPSGRRNTDTQYF.

This clonotype showed up many times. This chain uses TRBV12-3 or TRBV12-4 with TRBJ2-7; possibly TRBD1 for D (6 bases). This CDR3 is 14 amino acids long. Trimming cost V 7 bases and J 2 bases, with 15 bases left between them. The CDR3 DNA sequence: TGTGCCAGCACCCAGGGGCTGGGGACCTACGAGCAGTACTTC. Its translation is CASTQGLGTYEQYF.